The source of this TCR beta chain is a study of cytomegalovirus exposure and HLA in healthy donors. Study results and limitations: Another analysis was done later, and it associated fewer than 20,000 TCR beta sequences with HLA alleles at 0.05 false discovery rate. Beyond CMV serostatus, there was no information to go on about immune exposure.

The primer mix had 60 Vbeta and 13 Jbeta primers. TCRdb's table, derived via immunoSEQ multiplex PCR, lists solely in-frame clones and lacks some. The sample has roughly 130,000 clones, about 78% seen once. The CDR3 consists of 17 residues. The J segment lost 3 bases and the V segment lost 5 bases, leaving 10 bases of the junction unmatched. Germline values: CDR1 SGHTA, CDR2 FQGNSA. On this clone: The antigen is undetermined.

Specimen: PBMCs. The origin of this receptor is a human donor in good health. The V gene is TRBV7-2, the J gene TRBJ2-2; TRBD1 agrees at 9 bases. The CDR3 is CASSEGQGLSHTGELFF. The CDR3 bases are TGTGCCAGCAGCGAAGGACAGGGGCTATCGCACACCGGGGAGCTGTTTTTT.